This TCR beta chain was profiled in a study of T-cell reconstitution after alpha-beta-depleted transplantation in children (dated by TCRdb to the mid-2010s). Notes on the research overall: Using TCR repertoire profiling, the study followed T-cell immune reconstitution in a quantitative way in children after TCRalphabeta/CD19-depleted allogeneic hematopoietic cell transplantation.

The full study reports these points: In some patients, the high TCRbeta diversity seen at day 60 was put down to recipient T cells and intrathymic progenitors that had survived conditioning. Over the following months the frequencies of hyperexpanded clones went down, and after one year T-cell counts and TCRbeta diversity were mostly credited to newly produced T cells. Apparently early alphabetaT-cell count recovery about two months after transplant reportedly relied on only several hundred rapidly expanded clones derived from non-depleted graft cells.

CDR1 and CDR2 are drawn from the germline V gene: MRHNA, SNTAGT. V loses 0 bases, J loses 0 bases, and the germline ends lie 9 bases apart. The CDR3 sequence holds 16 residues, the cysteine and phenylalanine included. Of the read, only the CDR3 DNA is kept; its 48 bases are in frame from base 1. Remarks on this clonotype: Which antigen it targets is not known. No clone much larger than this one lies a single base away; base qualities are absent.

Libraries were built with PCR. Sequencer: Illumina HiSeq 2500. To normalize quantification of the TCRbeta repertoire, the TCR libraries were built with molecular barcoding that relied on unique molecular identifiers. Using fastp at Q25 and MiXCR, TCRdb reprocessed the public reads and kept productive beta chains. Rows matching on CDR3 protein sequence are summarized as one entry with the most common DNA and genes. The sample data list about 980,000 distinct CDR3 sequences, and 25% to 35% of these were observed just once. About 28% of the sample rests with the top ten. Sample treatment or condition, as interpreted from the label and publication: allogeneic hematopoietic cell transplantation with graft depleted of TCRalphabeta T cells and CD19 B cells. Transplant recipients were children who received TCRalphabeta/CD19-depleted allogeneic hematopoietic cell grafts.

This chain is built from TRBV6-4 and TRBJ2-1, with the identity of the D gene unclear. The sequence was obtained from a boy younger than two who had a stem cell transplant for SCID, so the T cells may come from the graft donor. The sample consisted of PBMCs, mostly from graft donor cells, taken 360 days after TCRalphabeta/CD19-depleted stem cell transplant. The CDR3 region: CASSDSAWGSYNEQFF. In nucleotide form, the sequence is TGTGCCAGCAGTGACTCGGCCTGGGGCTCCTACAATGAGCAGTTCTTC.